This TCR beta chain was captured by sequencing in a study of post-analysis software for immune sequencing data. Points from the study as a whole: Four or five TRBV segments were significantly more frequent in patients than in controls. TRBV5-6, TRBV5-1 and TRBV20-1 were among these segments.

V was pared by 5 bases and J by 0 bases, with 10 bases between. The CDR3 contains 14 residues. Germline CDR1 is MNHEY and CDR2 is SVGAGI. This clonotype has only a few counts. Its cognate antigen is unknown. Built from TCR beta cDNA, the libraries had unique molecular identifiers in them. TCRdb reprocessed the PCR reads via MiXCR and lists one record per CDR3 protein. This sample yields about 770,000 distinct CDR3 sequences, of which roughly 46% are seen a single time; around 4.7% belongs to the top ten. The TCR was taken from a girl aged 10 to 17 with multiple sclerosis. The sample was blood. The chain links TRBV6-5 to TRBJ1-1; D unclear. The DNA of the CDR3 is TGTGCCAGCAGTCCGGGGATAATGAACACTGAAGCTTTCTTT. Translating it yields CASSPGIMNTEAFF.